The source of this T cell receptor beta chain is a study of T-cell memory formation after mild COVID-19. One entry per CDR3 protein results from TCRdb running MiXCR on the 5' RACE reads. The sample lists about 260,000 distinct CDR3 sequences, around 8% occurring once. This TCR was recovered from a man in his late teens or twenties who had mild COVID-19 (a few samples of this study predate the infection). Cell type and time point are not known. The source material was PBMCs or a T cell subset sorted from them (not recorded which).

The CDR3: CASSDPPGGTGGNEQFF. The CDR3 coding sequence is TGTGCCAGCAGTGACCCGCCGGGGGGGACAGGGGGGAATGAGCAGTTCTTC. The gene calls are TRBV6-1 and TRBJ2-1; 11 bases agree with TRBD1. This CDR3 has 17 residues. Germline V CDR1 and CDR2: MNHNS, SASEGT. V lost 3 bases and J lost 7; bases outside the gene matches: 11.